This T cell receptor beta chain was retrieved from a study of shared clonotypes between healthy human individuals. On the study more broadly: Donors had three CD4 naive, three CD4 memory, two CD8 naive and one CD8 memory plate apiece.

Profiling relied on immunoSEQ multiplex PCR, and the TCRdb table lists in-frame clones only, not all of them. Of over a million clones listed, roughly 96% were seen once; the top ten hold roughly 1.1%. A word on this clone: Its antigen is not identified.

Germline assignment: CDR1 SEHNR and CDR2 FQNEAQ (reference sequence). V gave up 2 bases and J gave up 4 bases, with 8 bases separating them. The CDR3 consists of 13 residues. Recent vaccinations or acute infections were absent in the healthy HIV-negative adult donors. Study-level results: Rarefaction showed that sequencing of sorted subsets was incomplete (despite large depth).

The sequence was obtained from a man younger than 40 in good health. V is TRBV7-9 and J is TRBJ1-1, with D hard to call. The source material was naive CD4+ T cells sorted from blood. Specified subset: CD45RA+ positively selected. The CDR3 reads CASSLNTRTEAFF. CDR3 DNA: TGTGCCAGCAGCTTAAACACACGCACTGAAGCTTTCTTT.